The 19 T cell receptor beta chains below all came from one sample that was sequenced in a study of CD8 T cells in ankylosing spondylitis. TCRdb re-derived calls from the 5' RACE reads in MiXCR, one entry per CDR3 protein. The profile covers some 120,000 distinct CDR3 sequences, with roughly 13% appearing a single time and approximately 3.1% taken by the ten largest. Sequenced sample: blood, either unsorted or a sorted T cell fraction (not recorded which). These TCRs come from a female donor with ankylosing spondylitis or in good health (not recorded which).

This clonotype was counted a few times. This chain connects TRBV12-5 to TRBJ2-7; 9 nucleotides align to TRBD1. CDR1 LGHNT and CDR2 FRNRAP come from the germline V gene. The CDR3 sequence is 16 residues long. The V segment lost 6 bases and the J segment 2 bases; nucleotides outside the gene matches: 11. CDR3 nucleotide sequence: TGTGCTAGTGGCCGGGACAGGGTCTCAGGGGCCTACGAGCAGTACTTC. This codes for CASGRDRVSGAYEQYF.

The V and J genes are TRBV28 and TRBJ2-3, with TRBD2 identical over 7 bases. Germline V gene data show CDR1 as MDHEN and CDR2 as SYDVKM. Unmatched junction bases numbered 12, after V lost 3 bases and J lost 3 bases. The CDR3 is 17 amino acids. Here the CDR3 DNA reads TGTGCCAGCAGTTTCTTTTCCCGGCGGGAGCAGACAGATACGCAGTATTTT. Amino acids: CASSFFSRREQTDTQYF.

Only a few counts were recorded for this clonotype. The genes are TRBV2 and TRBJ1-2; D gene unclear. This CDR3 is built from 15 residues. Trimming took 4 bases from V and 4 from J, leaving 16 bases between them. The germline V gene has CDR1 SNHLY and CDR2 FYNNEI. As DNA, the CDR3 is TGTGCCAGCAGTGTCCCAGACGCCGGGATCTATGGCTACACCTTC. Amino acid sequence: CASSVPDAGIYGYTF. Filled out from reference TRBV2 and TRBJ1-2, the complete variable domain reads EPEVTQTPSHQVTQMGQEVILRCVPISNHLYFYWYRQILGQKVEFLVSFYNNEISEKSEIFDDQFSVERPDGSNFTLKIRSTKLEDSAMYFCASSVPDAGIYGYTFGSGTRLTVV.

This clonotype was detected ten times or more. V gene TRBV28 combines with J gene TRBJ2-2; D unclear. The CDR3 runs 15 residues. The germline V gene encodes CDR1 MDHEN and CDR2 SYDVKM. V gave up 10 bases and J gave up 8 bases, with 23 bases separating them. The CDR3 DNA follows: TGTGCCACCAACGGGCCTCCGCCGGGCGGAGGGGAGCTGTTTTTT. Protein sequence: CATNGPPPGGGELFF.

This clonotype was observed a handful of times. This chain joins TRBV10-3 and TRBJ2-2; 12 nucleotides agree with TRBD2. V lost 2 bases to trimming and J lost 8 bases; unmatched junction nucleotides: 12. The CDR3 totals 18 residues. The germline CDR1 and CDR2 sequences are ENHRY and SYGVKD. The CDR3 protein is CAISEGETSGSGTGELFF. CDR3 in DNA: TGTGCCATCAGTGAGGGAGAGACTAGCGGGAGCGGCACTGGGGAGCTGTTTTTT.

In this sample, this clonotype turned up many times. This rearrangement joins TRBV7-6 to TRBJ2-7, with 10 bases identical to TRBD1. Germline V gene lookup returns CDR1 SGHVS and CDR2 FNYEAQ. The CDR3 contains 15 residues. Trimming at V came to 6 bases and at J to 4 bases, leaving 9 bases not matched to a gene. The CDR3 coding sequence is TGTGCCAGCAGTTCCGAGGCGGGACAGGGGTACGAGCAGTACTTC. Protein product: CASSSEAGQGYEQYF.

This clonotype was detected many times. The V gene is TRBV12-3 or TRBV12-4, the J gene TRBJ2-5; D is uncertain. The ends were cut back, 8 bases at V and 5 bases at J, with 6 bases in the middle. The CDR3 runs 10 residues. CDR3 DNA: TGTGCCAGCTCGGGTGAGACCCAGTACTTC. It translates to CASSGETQYF.

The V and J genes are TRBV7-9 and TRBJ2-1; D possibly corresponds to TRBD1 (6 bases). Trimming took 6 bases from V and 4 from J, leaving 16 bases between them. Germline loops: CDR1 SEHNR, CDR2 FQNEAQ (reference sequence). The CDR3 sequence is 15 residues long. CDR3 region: CASRGRDRSYNEQFF. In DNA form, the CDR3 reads TGTGCCAGCAGAGGTCGAGACAGGAGTTACAATGAGCAGTTCTTC.

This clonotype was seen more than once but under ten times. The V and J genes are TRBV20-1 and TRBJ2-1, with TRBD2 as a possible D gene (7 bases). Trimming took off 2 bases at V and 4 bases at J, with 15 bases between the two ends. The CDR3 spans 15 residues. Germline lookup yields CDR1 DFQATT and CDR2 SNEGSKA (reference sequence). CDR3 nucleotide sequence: TGCAGTGCTAGATCGGGCAGGGGACTATACAATGAGCAGTTCTTC. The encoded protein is CSARSGRGLYNEQFF.

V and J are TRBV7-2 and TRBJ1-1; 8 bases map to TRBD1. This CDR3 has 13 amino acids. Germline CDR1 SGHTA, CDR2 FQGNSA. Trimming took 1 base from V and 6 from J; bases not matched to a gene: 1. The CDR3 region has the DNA TGTGCCAGCAGCTTAGGGACAGGGTCTGAAGCTTTCTTT. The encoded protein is CASSLGTGSEAFF.

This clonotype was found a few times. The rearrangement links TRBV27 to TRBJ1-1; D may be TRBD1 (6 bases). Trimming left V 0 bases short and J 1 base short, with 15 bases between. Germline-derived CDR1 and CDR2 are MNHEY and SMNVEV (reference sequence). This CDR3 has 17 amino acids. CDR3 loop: CASSLSYLGRGNTEAFF. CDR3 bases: TGTGCCAGCAGTTTATCGTATTTGGGCAGGGGGAACACTGAAGCTTTCTTT.

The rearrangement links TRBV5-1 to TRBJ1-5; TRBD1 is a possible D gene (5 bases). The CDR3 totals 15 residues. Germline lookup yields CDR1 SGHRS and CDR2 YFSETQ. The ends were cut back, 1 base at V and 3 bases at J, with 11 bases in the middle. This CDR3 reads CASSLRGESNQPQHF. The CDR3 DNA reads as TGCGCCAGCAGCTTGCGAGGGGAGTCCAATCAGCCCCAGCATTTT.

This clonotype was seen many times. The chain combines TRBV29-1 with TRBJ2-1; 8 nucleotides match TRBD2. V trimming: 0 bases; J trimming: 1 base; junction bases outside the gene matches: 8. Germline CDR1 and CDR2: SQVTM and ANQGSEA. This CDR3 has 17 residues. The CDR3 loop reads CSVEDPVSGKSYNEQFF. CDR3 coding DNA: TGCAGCGTTGAAGACCCCGTTAGCGGGAAATCCTACAATGAGCAGTTCTTC.

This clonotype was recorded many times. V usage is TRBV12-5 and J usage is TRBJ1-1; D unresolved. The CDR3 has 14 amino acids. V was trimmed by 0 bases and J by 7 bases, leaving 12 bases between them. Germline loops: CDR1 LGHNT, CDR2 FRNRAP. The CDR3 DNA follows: TGTGCTAGTGGTTTGGTACGAGGGCAGAATGAAGCTTTCTTT. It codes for CASGLVRGQNEAFF.

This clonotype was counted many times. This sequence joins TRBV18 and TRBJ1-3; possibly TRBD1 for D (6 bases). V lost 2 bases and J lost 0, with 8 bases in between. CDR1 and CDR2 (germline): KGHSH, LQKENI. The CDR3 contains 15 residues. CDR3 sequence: CASSPGQTSGNTIYF. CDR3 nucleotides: TGTGCCAGCTCACCAGGACAGACCTCTGGAAACACCATATATTTT.

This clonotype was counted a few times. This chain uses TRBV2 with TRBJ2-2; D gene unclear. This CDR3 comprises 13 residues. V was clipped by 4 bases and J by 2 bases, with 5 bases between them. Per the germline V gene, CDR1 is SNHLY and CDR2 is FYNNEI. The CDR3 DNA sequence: TGTGCCAGCAGTGGACTTAACACCGGGGAGCTGTTTTTT. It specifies CASSGLNTGELFF.

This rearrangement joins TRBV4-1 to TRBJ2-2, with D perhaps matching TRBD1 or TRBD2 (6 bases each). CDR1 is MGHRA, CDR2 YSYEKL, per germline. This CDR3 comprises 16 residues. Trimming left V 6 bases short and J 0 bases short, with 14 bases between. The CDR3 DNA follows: TGCGCCAGCAGGTCTTTGGGGGGCTCGAACACCGGGGAGCTGTTTTTT. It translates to CASRSLGGSNTGELFF.

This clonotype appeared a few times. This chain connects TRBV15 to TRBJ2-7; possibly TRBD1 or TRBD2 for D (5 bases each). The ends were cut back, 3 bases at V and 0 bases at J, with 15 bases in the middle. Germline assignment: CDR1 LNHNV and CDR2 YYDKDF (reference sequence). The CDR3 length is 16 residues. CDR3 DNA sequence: TGTGCCACCAGCAGGTGGGGGAGCGGTGGCTCCTACGAGCAGTACTTC. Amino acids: CATSRWGSGGSYEQYF.

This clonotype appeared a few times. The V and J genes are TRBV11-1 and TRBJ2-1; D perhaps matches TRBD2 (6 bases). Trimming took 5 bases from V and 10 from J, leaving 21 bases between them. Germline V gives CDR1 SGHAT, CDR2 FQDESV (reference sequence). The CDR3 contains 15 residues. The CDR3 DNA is TGTGCCAGCAGCATGGGACTGGAAATGGAGTGGGAGCAGTTCTTC. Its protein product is CASSMGLEMEWEQFF.